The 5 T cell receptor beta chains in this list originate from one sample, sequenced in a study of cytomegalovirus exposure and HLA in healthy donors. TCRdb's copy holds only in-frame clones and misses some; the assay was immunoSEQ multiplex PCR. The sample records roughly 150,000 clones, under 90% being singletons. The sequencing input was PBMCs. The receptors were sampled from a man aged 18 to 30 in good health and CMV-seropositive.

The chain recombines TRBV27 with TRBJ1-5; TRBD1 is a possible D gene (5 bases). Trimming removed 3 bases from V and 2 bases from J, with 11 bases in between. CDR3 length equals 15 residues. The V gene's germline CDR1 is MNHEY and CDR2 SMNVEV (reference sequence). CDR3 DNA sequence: TGTGCCAGCAGTTTGCTGGGAGGGGGCAATCAGCCCCAGCATTTT. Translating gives CASSLLGGGNQPQHF.

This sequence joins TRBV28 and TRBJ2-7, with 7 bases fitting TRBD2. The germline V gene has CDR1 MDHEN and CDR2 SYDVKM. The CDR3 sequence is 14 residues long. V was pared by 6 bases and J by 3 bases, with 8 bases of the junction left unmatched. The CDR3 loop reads CASSRGGSNYEQYF. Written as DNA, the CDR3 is TGTGCCAGCAGCCGGGGCGGGAGCAACTACGAGCAGTACTTC.

CDR3 in DNA: TGTGCCAGTAGTTCTCCGGGGACTAGCGGCTACAATGAGCAGTTCTTC. As protein: CASSSPGTSGYNEQFF. This chain links TRBV19 with TRBJ2-1, with TRBD2 identical over 11 bases. V lost 5 bases, J lost 3 bases, and 6 bases stayed unmatched. This CDR3 has 16 amino acids. The germline V gene has CDR1 LNHDA and CDR2 SQIVND (reference sequence).

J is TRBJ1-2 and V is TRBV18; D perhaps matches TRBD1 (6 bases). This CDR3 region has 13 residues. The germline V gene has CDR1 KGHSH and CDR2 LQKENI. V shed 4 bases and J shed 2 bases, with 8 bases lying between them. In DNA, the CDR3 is TGTGCCAGCTCACTCGACAGGAACTATGGCTACACCTTC. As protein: CASSLDRNYGYTF.

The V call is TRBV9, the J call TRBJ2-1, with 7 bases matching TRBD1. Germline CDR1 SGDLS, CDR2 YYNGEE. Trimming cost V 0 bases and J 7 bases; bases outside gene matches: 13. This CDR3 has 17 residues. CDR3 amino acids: CASSVATGVLRENEQFF. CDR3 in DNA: TGTGCCAGCAGCGTAGCTACAGGGGTCCTCAGGGAAAATGAGCAGTTCTTC.